Below, 19 T cell receptor beta chains from the same sample are listed, as sequenced in a study of circulating CD8 cells and anti-PD-1 response in melanoma. TCR libraries were prepared from approximately 15 ng of total RNA with the QIAseq Immune Repertoire TCR panel. TCRdb ran MiXCR on the reads and lists one entry per CDR3 protein. The sample has 400 to 500 distinct CDR3 sequences; roughly 6.3% are singletons. Live CD3+CD8+TCRalphabeta+ cells were sorted into four subsets by PD-1 and/or TIGIT. The sample consisted of CD8+ T cells from PBMCs, taken at baseline or after one month of anti-PD-1 therapy (not recorded which). The receptors originated from a human donor with melanoma.

This clonotype is medium-sized (0.01 to 0.1%) by share. V usage is TRBV14 and J usage is TRBJ2-7, with TRBD1 matching over 9 bases. Germline V gives CDR1 SGHDN, CDR2 FVKESK. This CDR3 has 16 amino acids. V lost 1 base, J lost 4 bases, and 8 bases stayed unmatched. As DNA, the CDR3 is TGTGCCAGCAGCCAAGTCGTCGGGGGGACAGGGTACGAGCAGTACTTC. This sequence encodes CASSQVVGGTGYEQYF.

By share, this clonotype counts as large. J is TRBJ1-6 and V is TRBV27; 8 nucleotides match TRBD1. The CDR3 is 17 residues long. The V gene's germline CDR1 is MNHEY and CDR2 SMNVEV (reference sequence). V trimming: 8 bases; J trimming: 0 bases; junction bases outside the gene matches: 9. The CDR3 DNA is TGTGCCAGCGGTGGACAGGGATTAAGCTCCTATAATTCACCCCTCCACTTT. Translating it yields CASGGQGLSSYNSPLHF.

This clonotype is categorized as medium-sized. The CDR3 here is CASSWAGETGELFF. The DNA for the CDR3 is TGTGCCAGCAGTTGGGCAGGGGAGACCGGGGAGCTGTTTTTT. The chain combines TRBV6-2 or TRBV6-3 with TRBJ2-2; tentative D call: TRBD1 (6 bases). Germline V gene sequence: CDR1 MNHEY, CDR2 SVGEGT. Trimming took off 4 bases at V and 5 bases at J, with 11 bases between the two ends. This CDR3 is 14 amino acids long.

The V gene is TRBV19, the J gene TRBJ2-1; the D is unclear. Trimming took 6 bases from V and 0 from J, leaving 6 bases between them. Germline CDR1 reads LNHDA; CDR2 reads SQIVND (reference sequence). This CDR3 is 13 amino acids long. The CDR3 nucleotides read TGTGCCAGTAGCAGAAGCTCCTACAATGAGCAGTTCTTC. The encoded protein is CASSRSSYNEQFF.

This clonotype is labeled as large. The chain has TRBV25-1 and TRBJ2-1; maybe TRBD2 (6 bases). CDR3 length: 15 residues. With 0 bases removed from V and 0 bases from J, the gap between germline ends came to 6 bases. CDR1 MGHDK and CDR2 SYGVNS come from the germline V gene. For the CDR3, the DNA is TGTGCCAGCAGTGAATACGGGGGCTCCTACAATGAGCAGTTCTTC. Protein product: CASSEYGGSYNEQFF.

This clonotype is large. The CDR3 region is CSVFGGGDYEQYF. The CDR3 region has the DNA TGCAGCGTTTTCGGTGGCGGGGACTACGAGCAGTACTTC. The rearrangement links TRBV29-1 to TRBJ2-7; perhaps TRBD2 as D (6 bases). The CDR3 consists of 13 residues. In germline, CDR1 is SQVTM, CDR2 ANQGSEA. V was pared by 5 bases and J by 3 bases, with 14 bases between.

This clonotype ranks as large. This rearrangement joins TRBV12-3 or TRBV12-4 to TRBJ2-1; D ambiguous. CDR3 length: 17 residues. V lost 4 bases and J lost 3, with 19 bases in between. Written as DNA, the CDR3 is TGTGCCAGCAGTTCGGAACTTGCGGAACTCCTCTACAATGAGCAGTTCTTC. It codes for CASSSELAELLYNEQFF.

Sample share makes this clonotype large. V gene TRBV7-2 combines with J gene TRBJ2-1; TRBD2 matches at 11 bases. The CDR3 sequence is 16 residues long. V was clipped by 5 bases and J by 5 bases; unmatched bases: 8. CDR1 is SGHTA and CDR2 is FQGNSA in the germline V gene. CDR3 nucleotides: TGTGCCAGCAGCACCCCTAGCGGGGGGACGAACAATGAGCAGTTCTTC. It specifies CASSTPSGGTNNEQFF. Combining the CDR3 with reference TRBV7-2 and TRBJ2-1 gives the whole variable domain GAGVSQSPSNKVTEKGKDVELRCDPISGHTALYWYRQSLGQGLEFLIYFQGNSAPDKSGLPSDRFSAERTGGSVSTLTIQRTQQEDSAVYLCASSTPSGGTNNEQFFGPGTRLTVL.

This clonotype rates as medium-sized. The chain uses TRBV7-2 and TRBJ2-1, with D unresolved. Per the germline V gene, CDR1 is SGHTA and CDR2 is FQGNSA. The ends were cut back, 3 bases at V and 10 bases at J, with 10 bases in the middle. This CDR3 is 12 amino acids long. CDR3 loop: CASSFDNLEQFF. CDR3 sequence (DNA): TGTGCCAGCAGCTTCGACAACCTCGAGCAGTTCTTC.

This clonotype is deemed large. This chain uses TRBV4-1 with TRBJ2-3; D is unclear. Germline V gene data show CDR1 as MGHRA and CDR2 as YSYEKL. The ends were cut back, 1 base at V and 0 bases at J, with 8 bases in the middle. The CDR3 spans 15 residues. The CDR3 loop is CASSQGSPSTDTQYF. CDR3 in DNA: TGCGCCAGCAGCCAAGGGTCCCCGAGCACAGATACGCAGTATTTT.

This clonotype is labeled as medium-sized (0.01 to 0.1%). DNA for the CDR3: TGTGCCAGTAGCCTCCCGCGATCCTACGAGCAGTACTTC. Amino acid sequence: CASSLPRSYEQYF. J is TRBJ2-7 and V is TRBV19; unclear D gene. V lost 6 bases and J 1 base, leaving 10 bases between the germline ends. The CDR3 has 13 residues. Germline V CDR1 and CDR2: LNHDA, SQIVND (reference sequence).

By proportion, this clonotype is medium-sized. V usage is TRBV29-1 and J usage is TRBJ1-1; tentatively, D is TRBD1 (6 bases). The CDR3 has 14 residues. CDR1 SQVTM and CDR2 ANQGSEA come from the germline V gene. Trimming cost V 3 bases and J 4 bases, with 15 bases left between them. The CDR3 reads CSVDTQMGATEAFF. The CDR3 nucleotides are TGCAGCGTTGATACACAGATGGGGGCCACTGAAGCTTTCTTT.

In this sample, this clonotype is large. The chain links TRBV19 to TRBJ2-2; the D gene is possibly TRBD2 (7 bases). The ends were cut back, 3 bases at V and 2 bases at J, with 19 bases in the middle. CDR1 is LNHDA, CDR2 SQIVND, per germline (reference sequence). The CDR3 length is 18 residues. This CDR3 reads CASSIWRGPQINTGELFF. For the CDR3, the DNA is TGTGCCAGTAGTATTTGGCGGGGGCCTCAAATTAACACCGGGGAGCTGTTTTTT. The full variable domain, its missing parts supplied by reference TRBV19 and TRBJ2-2, is DGGITQSPKYLFRKEGQNVTLSCEQNLNHDAMYWYRQDPGQGLRLIYYSQIVNDFQKGDIAEGYSVSREKKESFPLTVTSAQKNPTAFYLCASSIWRGPQINTGELFFGEGSRLTVL.

This clonotype is labeled large (0.1 to 1%). The V gene is TRBV18, the J gene TRBJ2-1; D unresolved. Trimming left V 3 bases short and J 4 bases short, with 10 bases between. The CDR3 length is 14 residues. Germline CDR1 and CDR2: KGHSH and LQKENI. The CDR3 loop is CASSPTDAYNEQFF. CDR3 in DNA: TGTGCCAGCTCACCCACAGACGCATACAATGAGCAGTTCTTC.

With respect to this clonotype: In this CDR3 the conserved last residue, phenylalanine or tryptophan, is missing, so a read error is likely. The rearrangement links TRBV19 to TRBJ1-1; no reliable D call. The CDR3 covers 14 residues. Germline V gene sequence: CDR1 LNHDA, CDR2 SQIVND (reference sequence). The V gene lost 8 bases and the J gene lost 3 bases, with 16 bases spanning the gap. The CDR3 is CASHKGSSYTEAFS. CDR3 sequence (DNA): TGTGCCAGTCACAAAGGGAGTTCGTACACTGAAGCTTTCTCT.

This clonotype counts as large. The J gene is TRBJ2-1, the V gene TRBV7-2, with a weak D call TRBD2 (5 bases). Germline V lookup: CDR1 SGHTA, CDR2 FQGNSA. CDR3 length: 15 amino acids. With 4 bases removed from V and 3 bases from J, the gap between germline ends came to 13 bases. In DNA form, the CDR3 reads TGTGCCAGCAGCTCGTGGGCGGGCGACTACAATGAGCAGTTCTTC. Translation: CASSSWAGDYNEQFF. Drawing the rest from reference TRBV7-2 and TRBJ2-1, the complete variable domain is GAGVSQSPSNKVTEKGKDVELRCDPISGHTALYWYRQSLGQGLEFLIYFQGNSAPDKSGLPSDRFSAERTGGSVSTLTIQRTQQEDSAVYLCASSSWAGDYNEQFFGPGTRLTVL.

Relative to its sample, this clonotype is medium-sized. The chain links TRBV29-1 to TRBJ2-1, with a weak D call TRBD2 (6 bases). This CDR3 spans 14 amino acids. V dropped 4 bases and J dropped 0 bases, with 10 bases sitting between them. In germline, CDR1 is SQVTM, CDR2 ANQGSEA. This CDR3 is CSVVGSGSYNEQFF. The CDR3 coding sequence is TGCAGCGTTGTAGGTAGCGGCTCCTACAATGAGCAGTTCTTC.

The rearrangement joins TRBV7-9 to TRBJ2-7; D may be TRBD1 (6 bases). V was trimmed by 6 bases and J by 3 bases, leaving 15 bases between them. Germline CDR1 SEHNR, CDR2 FQNEAQ (reference sequence). This CDR3 spans 14 amino acids. This CDR3 is CASSPKTGRYEQYF. CDR3 coding DNA: TGTGCCAGCAGTCCCAAGACAGGTCGCTACGAGCAGTACTTC.

This clonotype ranks as medium-sized (0.01 to 0.1%). This chain joins TRBV14 and TRBJ2-1; D unclear. V lost 3 bases, J lost 3 bases, and 6 bases lay in between. CDR1 is SGHDN and CDR2 is FVKESK in the germline V gene. The CDR3 runs 13 residues. The CDR3 DNA reads as TGTGCCAGCAGCCAGCAGGTCTACAATGAGCAGTTCTTC. Its protein is CASSQQVYNEQFF.